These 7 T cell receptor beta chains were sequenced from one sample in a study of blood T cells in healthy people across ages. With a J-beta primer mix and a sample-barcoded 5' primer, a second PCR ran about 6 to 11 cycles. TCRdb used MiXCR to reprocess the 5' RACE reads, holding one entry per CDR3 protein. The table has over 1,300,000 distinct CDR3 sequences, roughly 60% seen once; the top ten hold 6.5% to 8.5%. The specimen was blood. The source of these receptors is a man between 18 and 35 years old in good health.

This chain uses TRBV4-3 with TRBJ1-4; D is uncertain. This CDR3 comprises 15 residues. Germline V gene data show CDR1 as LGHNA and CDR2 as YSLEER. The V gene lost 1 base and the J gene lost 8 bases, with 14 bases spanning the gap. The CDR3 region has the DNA TGCGCCAGCAGCCAAGGGACCTCCTTGGGGGAAAAACTGTTTTTT. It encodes CASSQGTSLGEKLFF.

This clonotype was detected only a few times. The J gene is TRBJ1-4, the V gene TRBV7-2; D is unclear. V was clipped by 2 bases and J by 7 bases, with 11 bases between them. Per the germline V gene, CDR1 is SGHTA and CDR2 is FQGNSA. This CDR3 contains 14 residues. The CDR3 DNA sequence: TGTGCCAGCAGCTTATCCGTGAATGGTGAAAAACTGTTTTTT. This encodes CASSLSVNGEKLFF.

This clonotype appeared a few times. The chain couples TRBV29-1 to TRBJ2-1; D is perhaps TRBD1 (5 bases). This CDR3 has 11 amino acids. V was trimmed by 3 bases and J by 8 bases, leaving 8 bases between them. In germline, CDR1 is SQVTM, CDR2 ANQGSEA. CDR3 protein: CSVDQGDEQFF. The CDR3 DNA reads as TGCAGCGTTGATCAGGGCGATGAGCAGTTCTTC.

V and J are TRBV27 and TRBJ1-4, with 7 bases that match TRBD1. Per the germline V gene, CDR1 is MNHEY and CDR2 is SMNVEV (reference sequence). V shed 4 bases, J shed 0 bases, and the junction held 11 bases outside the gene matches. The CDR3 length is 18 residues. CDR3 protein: CASSSLYFQGATNEKLFF. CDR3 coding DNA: TGTGCCAGCAGTTCGCTGTACTTCCAGGGGGCAACTAATGAAAAACTGTTTTTT.

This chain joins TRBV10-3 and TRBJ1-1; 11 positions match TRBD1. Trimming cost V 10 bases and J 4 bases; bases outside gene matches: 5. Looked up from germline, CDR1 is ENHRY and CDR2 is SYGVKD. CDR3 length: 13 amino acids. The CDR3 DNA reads TGTGCCAACGGACAGGGGGCCGGCACTGAAGCTTTCTTT. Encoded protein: CANGQGAGTEAFF.

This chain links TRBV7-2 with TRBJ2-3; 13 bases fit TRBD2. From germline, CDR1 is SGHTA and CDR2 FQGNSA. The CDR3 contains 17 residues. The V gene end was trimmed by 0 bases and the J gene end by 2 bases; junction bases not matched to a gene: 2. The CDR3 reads CASSLAGTSGITDTQYF. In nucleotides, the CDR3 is TGTGCCAGCAGCTTAGCCGGGACTAGCGGGATCACAGATACGCAGTATTTT.

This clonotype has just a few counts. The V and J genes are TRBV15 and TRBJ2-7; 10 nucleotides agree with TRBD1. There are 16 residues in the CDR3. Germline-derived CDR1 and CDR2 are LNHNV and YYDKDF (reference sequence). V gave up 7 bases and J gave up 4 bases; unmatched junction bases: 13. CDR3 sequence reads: CATTAGLGTGVYEQYF. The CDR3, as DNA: TGTGCCACCACAGCAGGGCTGGGGACAGGGGTTTACGAGCAGTACTTC.